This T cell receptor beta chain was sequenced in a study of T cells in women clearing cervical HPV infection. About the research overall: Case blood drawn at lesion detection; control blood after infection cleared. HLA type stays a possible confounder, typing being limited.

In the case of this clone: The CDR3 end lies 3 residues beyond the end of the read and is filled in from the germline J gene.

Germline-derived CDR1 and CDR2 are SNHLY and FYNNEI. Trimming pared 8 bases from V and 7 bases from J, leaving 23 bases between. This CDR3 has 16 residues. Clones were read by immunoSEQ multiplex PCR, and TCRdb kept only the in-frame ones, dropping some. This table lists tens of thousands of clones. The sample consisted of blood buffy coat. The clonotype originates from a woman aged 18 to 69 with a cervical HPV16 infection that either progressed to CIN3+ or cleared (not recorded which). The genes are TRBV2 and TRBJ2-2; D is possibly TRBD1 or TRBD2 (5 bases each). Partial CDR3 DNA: TGTGCCAGCTCAAGAGAGGGGCTCATTTCGATCGGGGAG. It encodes CASSREGLISIGE. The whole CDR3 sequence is CASSREGLISIGELFF.